This T cell receptor beta chain was observed in a study of post-analysis software for immune sequencing data (dated by TCRdb to the mid-2010s). Study-wide context: Disease courses on record covered relapsing-remitting, secondary progressive and progressive-relapsing multiple sclerosis, though some patients had no subtype annotation. The patient repertoires were compared against around 11 previously published healthy control repertoires obtained from donors aged about 6 to 26 years. A subset of samples was prepared in parallel using single-end sample barcoding, then pooled and co-amplified after Illumina adapter ligation. Here is what the overall study found, with its caveats: Multiple sclerosis patients had significantly lower normalized Chao1 diversity than controls, a result that suggests substantial peripheral T-cell clonal expansion. The multiple sclerosis patient group was slightly younger than the control group. Patients showed significantly higher frequencies than controls for roughly 5 TRBV segments, among them TRBV5-6, TRBV5-1 and TRBV20-1. Direct clustering with F measure revealed strong co-clustering of samples prepared in the same batch, which led to a batch-effect correction.

Library construction relied on PCR. The instrument was an Illumina HiSeq 2500. To reduce PCR and sequencing biases, unique molecular identifiers were incorporated into the TCR beta cDNA libraries. Approximately 500,000 cDNA molecules were obtained per 1 to 10 million input T cells, so each molecule approximated one T cell. Patient libraries were prepared and sequenced with the same protocol used for the earlier healthy control dataset. Samples belonging to the same batch were prepared together, multiplexed and sequenced on a shared HiSeq lane. The original pipeline was this. MIGEC was used to process the raw barcoded reads, and molecular identifier groups with only a single read were discarded before consensus assembly and CDR3 extraction. Clonotype tables were post-analysed with VDJtools, and diversity was normalized by down-sampling all datasets to the smallest sample size. Repertoire overlap clustering matched CDR3 amino acid but not nucleotide sequences to correct batch-related cross-sample contamination. TCRdb handled the public reads itself, with Q25 trimming in fastp and clone calling in MiXCR, and kept productive beta chains. Here each entry gathers all rows of one CDR3 protein and keeps the most common genes and DNA. None of the V and J calls come from the authors' own analysis; TCRdb made them. Here the sample has about 260,000 distinct CDR3 sequences; 36% occur a single time. Of the sample, around 4.7% falls within the top ten clones.

Points on this clonotype: Its antigen is currently not known. At one end the junction does not follow the germline gene, possibly because of a read error.

To demonstrate the VDJtools post-analysis software, TCR beta repertoires were profiled from the peripheral blood of about 13 young patients with multiple sclerosis. The patients with multiple sclerosis were children and adolescents between about 6 and 17 years of age. The cysteine opens and the phenylalanine closes a CDR3 of 15 amino acids. Only the CDR3 DNA stays, 45 bases, in frame from base 1. The germline V gene encodes CDR1 SEHNR and CDR2 FQNEAQ (reference sequence). The sequence came from a girl between 10 and 17 years old with multiple sclerosis. Sequenced sample: blood. The chain was built from TRBV7-9 and TRBJ1-2, with an unclear D gene assignment. The CDR3 region has the sequence CACSLGPASSYGYTF. The DNA sequence reads TGTGCCTGCAGCCTCGGGCCGGCTAGTTCCTATGGCTACACCTTC.